Following are 28 T cell receptor beta chains from one sample sequenced in a study of regulatory T cells in long-lasting Graves disease. Arm-PCR of CDR3 regions and iRepertoire HTBI primers were the basis on which TCR beta libraries were built. TCRdb recomputed calls from the multiplex PCR reads with MiXCR, one row per CDR3 protein. The sample consists of hundreds of thousands of distinct CDR3 sequences, about 12% of them appearing once. Time point of the sample: newly diagnosed GD, antithyroid drugs for less than 3 months. The TCR library was made from RNA extracted from PBMCs. The sample also formed part of further work on T cells in Graves' hyperthyroidism and ophthalmopathy.

The sample in question was peripheral blood mononuclear cells (PBMCs), obtained at new diagnosis, from a patient treated with antithyroid drugs. The source is a woman aged 30 to 39 with Graves disease.

In its sample, this clonotype was seen a few times. The chain couples TRBV10-2 to TRBJ2-7, with 10 bases matching TRBD2. Germline V gene lookup returns CDR1 WSHSY and CDR2 SAAADI. CDR3 length: 18 residues. With 6 bases clipped from V and 6 bases from J, the junction kept 20 bases outside the gene matches. The DNA for the CDR3 is TGCGCCAGCAGGGCGTGGTTGGCTAGCGGGAGTCTCCCCTCCGAGCAGTACTTC. Amino acid sequence: CASRAWLASGSLPSEQYF.

This clonotype was observed many times. The V and J genes are TRBV28 and TRBJ1-5; possible D gene TRBD1, 6 bases. The germline V gene encodes CDR1 MDHEN and CDR2 SYDVKM. This CDR3 is 14 amino acids long. V lost 7 bases to trimming and J lost 7 bases, with 17 bases between them. The CDR3 protein is CASTVGGAGQPQHF. The CDR3 nucleotides read TGTGCCAGCACGGTGGGGGGGGCTGGACAGCCCCAGCATTTT.

This rearrangement joins TRBV20-1 to TRBJ2-1, with 7 bases matching TRBD2. Trimming took 0 bases from V and 6 from J; bases not matched to a gene: 11. The CDR3 loop spans 16 amino acids. Germline CDR1 reads DFQATT; CDR2 reads SNEGSKA (reference sequence). In nucleotides, the CDR3 is TGCAGTGCTAGAGATTGGGCGGGAGTGGTAGGCAATGAGCAGTTCTTC. Translating gives CSARDWAGVVGNEQFF.

In this sample, this clonotype turned up many times. The V call is TRBV2, the J call TRBJ2-1, with TRBD2 matching 7 bases. This CDR3 spans 15 amino acids. The germline CDR1 and CDR2 sequences are SNHLY and FYNNEI. The V segment lost 8 bases and the J segment 6 bases; nucleotides outside the gene matches: 13. This chain's CDR3 is CASGGEGRMINEQFF. In nucleotides, the CDR3 is TGTGCCAGCGGGGGGGAGGGAAGGATGATCAATGAGCAGTTCTTC.

This clonotype appeared many times. The chain carries TRBV9 and TRBJ2-1, with D possibly TRBD2 on 5 matching bases. The length of the CDR3 is 13 residues. The V end lost 3 bases, the J end lost 6 bases, and 10 bases lay between the germline ends. Germline CDR1 is SGDLS and CDR2 is YYNGEE. CDR3 in amino acids: CASSGTRSNEQFF. The CDR3 DNA sequence: TGTGCCAGCAGCGGTACTAGATCCAATGAGCAGTTCTTC.

At least ten counts were recorded for this clonotype. The chain joins TRBV20-1 to TRBJ2-3; 7 nucleotides line up with TRBD2. The CDR3 sequence is 15 residues long. Looked up from germline, CDR1 is DFQATT and CDR2 is SNEGSKA (reference sequence). CDR3 region: CSTPASGSGVDTQYF. The CDR3 DNA sequence: TGCAGCACCCCGGCTAGCGGAAGTGGGGTAGATACGCAGTATTTT.

In DNA, the CDR3 is TGTGCCAGCAGTTTGTTCCAAAGACTCACCGGGGAGCTGTTTTTT. Translation: CASSLFQRLTGELFF. The J gene is TRBJ2-2, the V gene TRBV27, with unresolved D. Trimming stripped 3 bases from V and 4 bases from J, with 12 bases between. Germline V gene data show CDR1 as MNHEY and CDR2 as SMNVEV (reference sequence). CDR3 length: 15 amino acids.

V is TRBV6-5 and J is TRBJ2-7; 7 positions agree with TRBD2. This CDR3 spans 13 amino acids. The V segment lost 2 bases and the J segment 4 bases; nucleotides outside the gene matches: 2. CDR1 is MNHEY, CDR2 SVGAGI, per germline. The CDR3 is CASSYDGRYEQYF. The CDR3 region has the DNA TGTGCCAGCAGTTACGACGGGAGGTACGAGCAGTACTTC.

This clonotype was counted many times. V gene TRBV29-1 combines with J gene TRBJ2-7; D is ambiguous. Germline CDR1 is SQVTM and CDR2 is ANQGSEA. The CDR3 is 13 residues long. Trimming cost V 7 bases and J 3 bases, with 16 bases left between them. The CDR3 region has the DNA TGCAGCGCCGCTCGCGGTAAGGGCTACGAGCAGTACTTC. Its protein is CSAARGKGYEQYF.

This clonotype was counted many times. The rearrangement links TRBV11-2 to TRBJ1-2; TRBD1 agrees at 7 bases. V was clipped by 4 bases and J by 8 bases; unmatched bases: 4. The CDR3 spans 12 residues. Germline V lookup: CDR1 SGHAT, CDR2 FQNNGV. CDR3 coding DNA: TGTGCCAGCAGCTCATGGACAGGCGGCTACACCTTC. The encoded protein is CASSSWTGGYTF.

This clonotype was picked up many times. The V gene is TRBV10-3, the J gene TRBJ1-5; 9 bases align to TRBD1. Trimming cost V 0 bases and J 4 bases; bases outside gene matches: 13. Germline CDR1 and CDR2: ENHRY and SYGVKD. CDR3 size: 19 residues. In DNA form, the CDR3 reads TGTGCCATCAGTGAGTCCTTATTGATCCGGGACAGGGAGAATCAGCCCCAGCATTTT. Its translation is CAISESLLIRDRENQPQHF.

This clonotype came up many times. The rearrangement links TRBV30 to TRBJ2-1; the D call may be TRBD1 or TRBD2 (5 bases each). The length of the CDR3 is 13 residues. Germline CDR1 reads GTSNPN; CDR2 reads SVGIG (reference sequence). V lost 7 bases and J lost 4, with 14 bases in between. The CDR3 sequence is CASSEGLYNEQFF. Here the CDR3 DNA reads TGTGCCTCCTCAGAGGGGTTATACAATGAGCAGTTCTTC.

This clonotype was recorded once. A clone one base away is much larger, so this may be a read error. The chain is built from TRBV27 and TRBJ2-1; 9 nucleotides line up with TRBD2. V lost 3 bases to trimming and J lost 2 bases; unmatched junction nucleotides: 2. This CDR3 has 15 amino acids. Germline-derived CDR1 and CDR2 are MNHEY and SMNVEV (reference sequence). CDR3 coding DNA: TGTGCCAGCAGTTTTAGCGGGAGTGCCTACAATGAGCAGTTCTTC. Translation: CASSFSGSAYNEQFF.

This chain uses TRBV20-1 with TRBJ2-7; maybe TRBD2 (5 bases). The length of the CDR3 is 14 residues. CDR1 DFQATT and CDR2 SNEGSKA come from the germline V gene (reference sequence). With 2 bases removed from V and 1 base from J, the gap between germline ends came to 12 bases. The CDR3 nucleotides read TGCAGTGCTAGACTGGGCGGGCCTTCCTACGAGCAGTACTTC. Protein product: CSARLGGPSYEQYF.

This chain links TRBV7-6 with TRBJ2-2; a possible D gene is TRBD2 (6 bases). The CDR3 consists of 14 residues. Per germline, CDR1 SGHVS and CDR2 FNYEAQ. V gave up 1 base and J gave up 6 bases, with 9 bases separating them. The CDR3 DNA reads TGTGCCAGCAGCTTAGTAAGGGAGGCCGGGGAGCTGTTTTTT. This gives the protein CASSLVREAGELFF.

This clonotype has a handful of counts. The chain recombines TRBV24-1 with TRBJ1-1, with 9 bases that match TRBD1. J lost 13 bases, V lost 9 bases, and 8 bases had no gene match. The CDR3 extends over 11 amino acids. The germline CDR1 and CDR2 sequences are KGHDR and SFDVKD. CDR3 in DNA: TGTGCCACCTCACGGACAGGGGTTTATTTCTTT. Encoded protein: CATSRTGVYFF.

Note on this clonotype: This CDR3 is missing its conserved last phenylalanine or tryptophan, likely due to a read error. The chain joins TRBV28 to TRBJ2-4, with D possibly being TRBD2 (6 bases). Trimming took off 3 bases at V and 9 bases at J, with 27 bases between the two ends. CDR1 is MDHEN and CDR2 is SYDVKM in the germline V gene. The length of the CDR3 is 18 residues. The CDR3, as DNA: TGTGCCAGCAGTTTTACGGGCTGGAAGGGACGGGACTTGGGCATTCAGTACGTC. It codes for CASSFTGWKGRDLGIQYV.

The J gene is TRBJ1-2, the V gene TRBV6-1; 7 bases agree with TRBD1. There are 14 residues in the CDR3. V trimming: 6 bases; J trimming: 7 bases; junction bases outside the gene matches: 11. The V gene's germline CDR1 is MNHNS and CDR2 SASEGT. Here the CDR3 reads CASSSLRGGLGYTF. In DNA form, the CDR3 reads TGTGCCAGCAGCTCTCTACGAGGGGGCCTTGGCTACACCTTC.

This clonotype was recorded many times. The J gene is TRBJ2-1, the V gene TRBV12-5; the D is unclear. The germline CDR1 and CDR2 sequences are LGHNT and FRNRAP. V lost 5 bases to trimming and J lost 9 bases, with 14 bases between them. The CDR3 length is 13 residues. Written as DNA, the CDR3 is TGTGCTAGTGGTCCAGCCCTGTTCGGTGAGCAGTTCTTC. Residues: CASGPALFGEQFF.

This clonotype appeared a few times. J is TRBJ2-7 and V is TRBV7-7, with 11 bases matching TRBD1. Per germline, CDR1 SSHAT and CDR2 FNYEAQ (reference sequence). The CDR3 runs 13 residues. The ends lost 4 bases at V and 6 bases at J; junction bases unmatched: 2. DNA of the CDR3: TGTGCCAGCAGCTCGGACAGGGGGCTCGAGCAGTACTTC. Protein: CASSSDRGLEQYF.

This clonotype was detected many times. The CDR3 coding sequence is TGTGCCAGCAGCTTTGGCGGGAGGCGTTCCTACAATGAGCAGTTCTTC. This encodes CASSFGGRRSYNEQFF. The V and J genes are TRBV7-6 and TRBJ2-1; 8 positions agree with TRBD2. V gave up 3 bases and J gave up 1 base; unmatched junction bases: 5. The germline gives CDR1 SGHVS, CDR2 FNYEAQ. The CDR3 is 16 amino acids.

In its sample, this clonotype was seen many times. V and J are TRBV4-2 and TRBJ1-2; TRBD1 is a possible D gene (5 bases). With 1 base removed from V and 5 bases from J, the gap between germline ends came to 11 bases. CDR1 is LGHNA and CDR2 is YNFKEQ in the germline V gene. This CDR3 has 14 amino acids. The CDR3 sequence: CASSQVVGEYGYTF. The CDR3 DNA is TGTGCCAGCAGCCAAGTAGTGGGGGAATATGGCTACACCTTC.

Many counts were recorded for this clonotype. The V and J genes are TRBV7-9 and TRBJ2-5; 11 nucleotides align to TRBD2. There are 15 residues in the CDR3. Germline V lookup: CDR1 SEHNR, CDR2 FQNEAQ (reference sequence). The ends lost 5 bases at V and 4 bases at J; junction bases unmatched: 6. The CDR3 bases are TGTGCCAGCAGCGCTCAAACTAGCGGGAGAGAGACCCAGTACTTC. Protein product: CASSAQTSGRETQYF.

There are many counts of this clonotype. The chain joins TRBV29-1 to TRBJ2-3; a weak D match, TRBD1 (6 bases). Germline-derived CDR1 and CDR2 are SQVTM and ANQGSEA. The CDR3 contains 14 residues. Trimming removed 6 bases from V and 3 bases from J, with 16 bases in between. CDR3 amino acids: CSVANRAGTDTQYF. Here the CDR3 DNA reads TGCAGCGTAGCAAACAGGGCTGGGACAGATACGCAGTATTTT.

In its sample, this clonotype was seen a few times. The rearrangement uses TRBV3-1 and TRBJ2-2; 12 bases agree with TRBD2. CDR1 is LGHDT and CDR2 is YNNKEL in the germline V gene (reference sequence). Trimming took 4 bases from V and 5 from J; bases not matched to a gene: 8. The CDR3 totals 17 residues. The chain's CDR3 is CASSRRLAGELTGELFF. DNA for the CDR3: TGTGCCAGCAGCCGCCGACTAGCGGGAGAGTTAACCGGGGAGCTGTTTTTT. The complete variable domain, with remaining parts taken from reference TRBV3-1 and TRBJ2-2, reads DTAVSQTPKYLVTQMGNDKSIKCEQNLGHDTMYWYKQDSKKFLKIMFSYNNKELIINETVPNRFSPKSPDKAHLNLHINSLELGDSAVYFCASSRRLAGELTGELFFGEGSRLTVL.

This clonotype was detected many times. The chain recombines TRBV9 with TRBJ2-1; 7 bases map to TRBD2. J was trimmed by 0 bases and V by 3 bases; bases with no gene match: 3. Germline-derived CDR1 and CDR2 are SGDLS and YYNGEE. This CDR3 has 15 amino acids. The CDR3 is CASSGAGSSYNEQFF. The CDR3 nucleotides read TGTGCCAGCAGCGGAGCGGGGAGCTCCTACAATGAGCAGTTCTTC. The whole variable domain, remainder taken from reference TRBV9 and TRBJ2-1, is DSGVTQTPKHLITATGQRVTLRCSPRSGDLSVYWYQQSLDQGLQFLIQYYNGEERAKGNILERFSAQQFPDLHSELNLSSLELGDSALYFCASSGAGSSYNEQFFGPGTRLTVL.

Only a few counts were recorded for this clonotype. V gene TRBV4-2 combines with J gene TRBJ2-3; a weak D match, TRBD2 (6 bases). Germline CDR1 is LGHNA and CDR2 is YNFKEQ. The CDR3 extends over 15 amino acids. Deletions cut 1 base from V and 0 bases from J, with 8 bases between. CDR3 nucleotide sequence: TGTGCCAGCAGCCAAGGCGGGGCTAGCACAGATACGCAGTATTTT. It codes for CASSQGGASTDTQYF.

This clonotype showed up many times. The chain uses TRBV15 and TRBJ1-6; TRBD1 might be the D (6 bases). V was cut by 2 bases and J by 7 bases, with 12 bases left in between. This CDR3 is 15 amino acids long. Germline V gives CDR1 LNHNV, CDR2 YYDKDF (reference sequence). The CDR3 DNA sequence: TGTGCCACCAGCAGAAACCGGGACACAAATTCACCCCTCCACTTT. Translated, it gives CATSRNRDTNSPLHF.